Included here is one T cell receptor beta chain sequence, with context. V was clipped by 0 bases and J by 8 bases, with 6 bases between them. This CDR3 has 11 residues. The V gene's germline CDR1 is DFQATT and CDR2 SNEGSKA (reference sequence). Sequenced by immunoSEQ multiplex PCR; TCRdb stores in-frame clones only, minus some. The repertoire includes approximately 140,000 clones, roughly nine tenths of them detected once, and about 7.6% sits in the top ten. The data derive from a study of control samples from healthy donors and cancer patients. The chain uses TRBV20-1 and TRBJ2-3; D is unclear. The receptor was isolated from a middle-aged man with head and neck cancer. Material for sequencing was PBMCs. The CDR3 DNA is TGCAGTGCTAGAGATCGGGCTACGCAGTATTTT. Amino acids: CSARDRATQYF.